The 5 T cell receptor beta chains presented below share a single source sample, sequenced in a study of T cell repertoires in cytomegalovirus infection. Their target antigens are unknown. In TCRdb, the reads were re-called with MiXCR into one record per CDR3 protein. The table includes approximately 110,000 distinct CDR3 sequences, roughly 39% detected once. The specimen was CD8+ T cells from cultured PBMCs, collected from culture after CMV antigen stimulation. The receptor source for this set is a human donor in good health (CMV status not recorded). Some clones in this sample may be carry-over from other donors' samples.

This chain links TRBV19 with TRBJ2-1; the D is unclear. CDR1 is LNHDA, CDR2 SQIVND, per germline (reference sequence). V was pared by 8 bases and J by 0 bases, with 8 bases between. This CDR3 is 13 amino acids long. The CDR3 loop reads CASASSSYNEQFF. The CDR3 coding sequence is TGTGCCAGTGCATCGAGCTCCTACAATGAGCAGTTCTTC.

A few counts support this clonotype. V usage is TRBV12-3 or TRBV12-4 and J usage is TRBJ2-1, with 7 bases matching TRBD1. Unmatched junction bases numbered 7, after V lost 6 bases and J lost 2 bases. CDR3 size: 15 residues. This chain's CDR3 is CASSPDREAYNEQFF. The CDR3 region has the DNA TGTGCCAGCAGCCCTGACAGGGAAGCCTACAATGAGCAGTTCTTC.

This clonotype was seen more than once but under ten times. The J gene is TRBJ2-1, the V gene TRBV12-3 or TRBV12-4; 14 bases are shared with TRBD2. The trim removed 5 bases at V and 9 bases at J, leaving 6 bases unmatched. The CDR3 has 15 amino acids. CDR3 amino acids: CASSLPGTSGGEQFF. In DNA form, the CDR3 reads TGTGCCAGCAGTCTCCCCGGGACTAGCGGGGGTGAGCAGTTCTTC.

This clonotype was observed a few times. The chain carries TRBV14 and TRBJ2-3; no clear D gene. Germline V lookup: CDR1 SGHDN, CDR2 FVKESK. This CDR3 has 12 amino acids. Trimming took 3 bases from V and 4 from J, leaving 5 bases between them. CDR3 residues: CASSHVPDTQYF. For the CDR3, the DNA is TGTGCCAGCAGCCATGTTCCAGATACGCAGTATTTT.

The chain links TRBV11-2 to TRBJ2-2, with 12 bases that match TRBD2. V shed 4 bases, J shed 1 base, and the junction held 1 base outside the gene matches. The CDR3 sequence is 16 residues long. Germline loops: CDR1 SGHAT, CDR2 FQNNGV. CDR3 sequence: CASSWGLAGNTGELFF. CDR3 in DNA: TGTGCCAGCAGCTGGGGACTAGCGGGGAACACCGGGGAGCTGTTTTTT.